The rows below give T cell receptor beta chains drawn from one sample of a study of blood T cell dynamics during melanoma immunotherapy. Assay used: immunoSEQ multiplex PCR; TCRdb lists only in-frame clones, some missing. This table holds about 11,000 clones, 84% found once. Source: blood, taken from a patient treated with checkpoint blockade. All receptors come from a human donor with melanoma. CDR3s include the opening cysteine and the closing phenylalanine or tryptophan. Each record gives: clone size, V gene, D gene, J gene, CDR3 protein, CDR3 DNA. The D gene is left open where the match is weak. The size entry is marked missing in some rows and otherwise reads once, few, many or a size class.

-	TRBV10-3	TRBD1	TRBJ2-7	CAIGTGLYEQYF	TGTGCCATCGGGACAGGTCTCTACGAGCAGTACTTC
-	TRBV27	-	TRBJ2-1	CASSLASSNEQFF	TGTGCCAGCAGCTTGGCGAGTTCCAATGAGCAGTTCTTC
-	TRBV7-3	-	TRBJ2-1	CASSPQGGAYNEQFF	TGTGCCAGCAGCCCCCAGGGGGGGGCCTACAATGAGCAGTTCTTC
-	TRBV14	-	TRBJ1-1	CASSQAGMNTEAFF	TGTGCCAGCAGCCAAGCGGGTATGAACACTGAAGCTTTCTTT
-	TRBV2	-	TRBJ2-7	CASIPDLSYEQYF	TGTGCCAGCATTCCGGACCTCTCCTACGAGCAGTACTTC
-	TRBV6-5	TRBD1	TRBJ1-2	CASSLGQGNGYTF	TGTGCCAGCAGCCTCGGACAGGGGAATGGCTACACCTTC
-	TRBV5-1	-	TRBJ2-3	CASSPNPSTDTQYF	TGCGCCAGCAGCCCAAACCCAAGCACAGATACGCAGTATTTT
-	TRBV11-2	-	TRBJ2-7	CASSLNIQAARIEQYF	TGTGCCAGCAGCCTAAACATCCAGGCGGCGAGGATCGAGCAGTACTTC
few	TRBV11-2	-	TRBJ2-2	CASSSLLDTGELFF	TGTGCCAGCAGCTCCCTCCTGGACACCGGGGAGCTGTTTTTT
-	TRBV5-1	-	TRBJ2-5	CASSSGPQETQYF	TGCGCCAGCAGCTCTGGTCCACAAGAGACCCAGTACTTC
-	TRBV9	-	TRBJ1-2	CASSEDRDFGHYGYTF	TGTGCCAGCAGCGAGGACCGGGACTTTGGGCACTATGGCTACACCTTC
-	TRBV4-1	TRBD2	TRBJ2-3	CASSQRSSGGGGTDTQYF	TGCGCCAGCAGCCAACGATCTAGCGGGGGAGGAGGCACAGATACGCAGTATTTT
-	TRBV19	-	TRBJ1-2	CASSIMGREGYTF	TGTGCCAGTAGTATAATGGGCAGGGAAGGCTACACCTTC
once	TRBV7-9	-	TRBJ2-1	CASTGTGFNEQFF	TGTGCCAGCACCGGAACAGGGTTCAATGAGCAGTTCTTC
-	TRBV7-2	TRBD2	TRBJ2-7	CASSLSGGNSYEQYF	TGTGCCAGCAGCCTTAGCGGGGGTAACTCCTACGAGCAGTACTTC
-	TRBV7-6	TRBD2	TRBJ2-5	CASSLGSSGGQETQYF	TGTGCCAGCAGCTTAGGTTCTAGCGGGGGACAAGAGACCCAGTACTTC
few	TRBV19	-	TRBJ2-7	CASSPGRGLYEQYF	TGTGCCAGTAGCCCGGGACGGGGTCTCTACGAGCAGTACTTC
few	TRBV11-3	-	TRBJ1-5	CASSEAKSNQPQHF	TGTGCCAGCAGCGAGGCGAAGAGCAATCAGCCCCAGCATTTT